The entry below gives a single TCR beta chain sequence along with its context. TCRdb's table, derived via immunoSEQ multiplex PCR, lists solely in-frame clones and lacks some. This table holds some 39,000 clones, 88% found once. There are 17 residues in the CDR3. With V trimmed by 0 bases and J by 3 bases, 9 bases remained unmatched. The germline gives CDR1 SGHKS, CDR2 YYEKEE (reference sequence). These data are taken from a study of T cell changes during pregnancy in multiple sclerosis. The J gene is TRBJ1-1, the V gene TRBV5-5; 9 bases are a match to TRBD1. The sample consisted of CD8+ T cells from peripheral blood mononuclear cells, taken in the first trimester of pregnancy. This receptor was obtained from a female donor with multiple sclerosis, enrolled in a pregnancy study. Written as DNA, the CDR3 is TGTGCCAGCAGCTTGGCCGGGGACAGGGCCTACTACACTGAAGCTTTCTTT. Its protein product is CASSLAGDRAYYTEAFF.